The 2 T cell receptor beta chains in this list originate from one sample, sequenced in a study of cytomegalovirus exposure and HLA in healthy donors. Clones were sequenced by immunoSEQ multiplex PCR, and TCRdb holds only the in-frame ones, with some missing. The profile shows 150,000 to 200,000 clones, 81% of them singletons. What was sequenced was PBMCs. The receptors were sampled from a woman aged 30 to 39 in good health and CMV-seronegative.

This rearrangement joins TRBV30 to TRBJ2-7, with D maybe TRBD1 (6 bases). Germline CDR1 is GTSNPN and CDR2 is SVGIG (reference sequence). The CDR3 has 13 amino acids. The V gene lost 2 bases and the J gene lost 3 bases, with 11 bases spanning the gap. The CDR3 spells CAWSTQQGYEQYF. The DNA for the CDR3 is TGTGCCTGGAGTACCCAACAGGGCTACGAGCAGTACTTC.

The V call is TRBV30, the J call TRBJ1-2; 12 nucleotides match TRBD1. With V trimmed by 2 bases and J by 2 bases, 6 bases remained unmatched. The V gene's germline CDR1 is GTSNPN and CDR2 SVGIG (reference sequence). The CDR3 contains 16 residues. CDR3 sequence reads: CAWSRGTGGVNYGYTF. The DNA of the CDR3 is TGTGCCTGGAGTAGAGGGACAGGGGGCGTAAACTATGGCTACACCTTC.